The 20 T cell receptor beta chains presented below share a single source sample, sequenced in a study of blood T cell repertoires in COVID-19 (TCRdb year 2020). The library relied on the immunoSEQ multiplex PCR assay. The clones in this table, taken by TCRdb from immuneACCESS, are in-frame only. Not every clone is retained; where verified, under half of the shortfall comes from an unresolved V gene, and the cause of the rest is unknown. The sample contains some 100,000 clones, roughly four fifths of them found a single time. The leading ten clones occupy around 7.3% of the sample. Sequencing input: peripheral blood. These receptors were collected from a man in his fifties or sixties with active or convalescent COVID-19.

V gene TRBV19 combines with J gene TRBJ2-1, with 9 nucleotides matching TRBD2. The CDR3 runs to 17 residues. V lost 1 base and J lost 5; bases outside the gene matches: 9. Looked up from germline, CDR1 is LNHDA and CDR2 is SQIVND (reference sequence). The DNA of the CDR3 is TGTGCCAGTAGTATAGGGGCTAGCGGGAATTCCGACAATGAGCAGTTCTTC. Amino acids: CASSIGASGNSDNEQFF.

About this clone: The germline gene is not matched at one end of the junction; a read error may be the cause. The rearrangement joins TRBV4-1 to TRBJ1-1; D gene ambiguous. This CDR3 is built from 16 residues. Germline CDR1 reads MGHRA; CDR2 reads YSYEKL. This CDR3 reads CVSSQDQVTMNTEAFF. The CDR3 nucleotides are TGCGTCAGCAGCCAAGATCAGGTAACCATGAACACTGAAGCTTTCTTT.

This rearrangement joins TRBV10-1 to TRBJ2-1; D perhaps matches TRBD1 (5 bases). Trimming stripped 4 bases from V and 9 bases from J, with 13 bases between. Germline V CDR1 and CDR2: WNHNN, SYGVQD (reference sequence). The CDR3 sequence is 13 residues long. CDR3: CASSGQRKGEQFF. CDR3 sequence (DNA): TGCGCCAGCAGTGGACAGCGTAAGGGTGAGCAGTTCTTC.

This rearrangement joins TRBV10-3 to TRBJ2-2; 13 bases are a match to TRBD2. J gave up 2 bases and V 3 bases, and 9 bases lay outside the gene matches. This CDR3 is 19 amino acids long. Germline values: CDR1 ENHRY, CDR2 SYGVKD. The CDR3: CAISELPTSGGLNTGELFF. The CDR3 DNA reads as TGTGCCATCAGTGAACTGCCGACTAGCGGGGGGCTTAACACCGGGGAGCTGTTTTTT.

This clone showed up many times. The chain is built from TRBV4-3 and TRBJ1-5; D uncertain. CDR3 length: 13 residues. Looked up from germline, CDR1 is LGHNA and CDR2 is YSLEER. Trimming took 0 bases from V and 4 from J, leaving 4 bases between them. CDR3 nucleotides: TGCGCCAGCAGCCAAGATCAGAATCAGCCCCAGCATTTT. Translation: CASSQDQNQPQHF.

This chain joins TRBV28 and TRBJ1-4; weak D call: TRBD1 (5 bases). This CDR3 spans 13 amino acids. CDR1 and CDR2 (germline): MDHEN, SYDVKM. The V and J ends lost 5 bases and 7 bases respectively, with 11 bases between them. This chain's CDR3 is CASSGGDAEKLFF. The CDR3 nucleotides read TGTGCCAGCAGTGGAGGGGACGCTGAAAAACTGTTTTTT. Complete variable domain (other parts from reference TRBV28 and TRBJ1-4): DVKVTQSSRYLVKRTGEKVFLECVQDMDHENMFWYRQDPGLGLRLIYFSYDVKMKEKGDIPEGYSVSREKKERFSLILESASTNQTSMYLCASSGGDAEKLFFGSGTQLSVL.

The chain joins TRBV19 to TRBJ2-5; 7 bases map to TRBD1. The junction had 6 bases not matched to a gene; V was cut back by 3 bases and J by 5 bases. The CDR3 has 14 residues. Per the germline V gene, CDR1 is LNHDA and CDR2 is SQIVND (reference sequence). The CDR3 DNA is TGTGCCAGTAGTATTTCAACAGGGGCTGAGACCCAGTACTTC. It yields the protein CASSISTGAETQYF.

The chain is built from TRBV9 and TRBJ2-7; D perhaps matches TRBD1 (6 bases). V lost 2 bases and J lost 1, with 16 bases in between. The CDR3 covers 16 residues. Germline V gene sequence: CDR1 SGDLS, CDR2 YYNGEE. For the CDR3, the DNA is TGTGCCAGCAGCGTCGGACAGTCGCCCGGTTCCTACGAGCAGTACTTC. Protein sequence: CASSVGQSPGSYEQYF.

The chain combines TRBV2 with TRBJ1-1; TRBD1 agrees at 10 bases. The CDR3 covers 14 residues. CDR1 and CDR2 from the germline V gene are SNHLY and FYNNEI. Trimming removed 6 bases from V and 11 bases from J; junction bases left unmatched: 12. The DNA for the CDR3 is TGTGCCAGCAGGGTAACAAGACAGGGGGCCGGGGCTTTCTTT. Translating gives CASRVTRQGAGAFF.

This clone was detected only a few times. The rearrangement joins TRBV4-2 to TRBJ1-1, with 8 bases identical to TRBD1. Germline V gene lookup returns CDR1 LGHNA and CDR2 YNFKEQ. V was pared by 4 bases and J by 3 bases, with 10 bases of the junction left unmatched. The CDR3 totals 16 residues. For the CDR3, the DNA is TGTGCCAGCAGCCCGATCGGGCAGGGGGCCTACACTGAAGCTTTCTTT. Translation: CASSPIGQGAYTEAFF.

The chain joins TRBV7-2 to TRBJ2-3; no firm D call. CDR3 length: 13 amino acids. V was trimmed by 3 bases and J by 0 bases, leaving 4 bases between them. Germline V gene sequence: CDR1 SGHTA, CDR2 FQGNSA. The CDR3 nucleotides read TGTGCCAGCAGCTTTCCGAGCACAGATACGCAGTATTTT. Encoded protein: CASSFPSTDTQYF.

The rearrangement links TRBV2 to TRBJ2-1; 10 nucleotides match TRBD1. Losses at the gene ends were 5 bases for V and 5 bases for J; bases not matched to a gene: 3. This CDR3 comprises 14 residues. CDR1 and CDR2 (germline): SNHLY, FYNNEI. CDR3 residues: CASSMDRGNNEQFF. The CDR3 DNA reads as TGTGCCAGCAGTATGGACAGGGGGAACAATGAGCAGTTCTTC.

DNA of the CDR3: TGCGCCAGCAGAGAGGGTGATATTGGGAGGGAGCTGTTTTTT. Its protein is CASREGDIGRELFF. The chain carries TRBV5-1 and TRBJ2-2; maybe TRBD2 (5 bases). The CDR3 loop spans 14 amino acids. Trimming took 5 bases from V and 9 from J, leaving 17 bases between them. Germline V lookup: CDR1 SGHRS, CDR2 YFSETQ.

The rearrangement links TRBV4-1 to TRBJ2-1; D perhaps matches TRBD1 (6 bases). This CDR3 region has 16 residues. V was trimmed by 1 base and J by 4 bases, leaving 14 bases between them. The germline gives CDR1 MGHRA, CDR2 YSYEKL. CDR3 region: CASSQGFQGRYNEQFF. The CDR3 bases are TGCGCCAGCAGCCAAGGGTTCCAGGGGCGGTACAATGAGCAGTTCTTC.

The chain couples TRBV29-1 to TRBJ2-1, with 8 positions matching TRBD1. The trim removed 1 base at V and 4 bases at J, leaving 3 bases unmatched. CDR3 length equals 14 residues. The germline V gene encodes CDR1 SQVTM and CDR2 ANQGSEA. The CDR3, as DNA: TGCAGCGTTGAAGGACAGGGGAATTACAATGAGCAGTTCTTC. This encodes CSVEGQGNYNEQFF.

The chain joins TRBV27 to TRBJ2-7; 11 positions agree with TRBD1. The CDR3 totals 15 residues. Germline-derived CDR1 and CDR2 are MNHEY and SMNVEV (reference sequence). V gave up 6 bases and J gave up 4 bases; unmatched junction bases: 8. CDR3 DNA: TGTGCCAGCAGCCGCCTGGACAGGGGGCTATACGAGCAGTACTTC. Translated: CASSRLDRGLYEQYF.

The chain carries TRBV6-4 and TRBJ2-3, with D perhaps TRBD1 (5 bases). This CDR3 comprises 15 residues. From germline, CDR1 is MRHNA and CDR2 SNTAGT. Trimming took off 4 bases at V and 3 bases at J, with 14 bases between the two ends. CDR3 amino acids: CASSVETAETDTQYF. The DNA of the CDR3 is TGTGCCAGCAGTGTTGAGACAGCAGAAACAGATACGCAGTATTTT.

The rearrangement links TRBV6-1 to TRBJ1-5, with a possible D match to TRBD1 (6 bases). Trimming removed 2 bases at V and 7 bases at J, with 15 bases between. CDR1 MNHNS and CDR2 SASEGT come from the germline V gene. The CDR3 loop spans 15 amino acids. CDR3 in amino acids: CASSELRGGRQPQHF. CDR3 nucleotide sequence: TGTGCCAGCAGTGAATTAAGGGGGGGAAGGCAGCCCCAGCATTTT.

This chain links TRBV28 with TRBJ1-5; possible D gene TRBD1, 6 bases. The V gene's germline CDR1 is MDHEN and CDR2 SYDVKM. CDR3 length equals 15 residues. Trimming cost V 7 bases and J 5 bases, with 18 bases left between them. The CDR3 nucleotides are TGTGCCAGCATTACAGGGCAGGGTGGGCATCAGCCCCAGCATTTT. Translation gives CASITGQGGHQPQHF.

J is TRBJ1-6 and V is TRBV6-6, with 9 bases aligning to TRBD1. This CDR3 has 15 residues. Trimming cost V 6 bases and J 9 bases; bases outside gene matches: 9. Germline V gives CDR1 MNHNY, CDR2 SVGAGI (reference sequence). The CDR3 sequence: CASRPGQGLSSPLHF. The CDR3 DNA follows: TGTGCCAGCAGGCCGGGACAGGGTTTAAGTTCACCCCTCCACTTT.